These T cell receptor beta chains were read from a single sample in a study of T cell clonotyping in hematopoietic cell transplantation. This table comes from immunoSEQ multiplex PCR, and its TCRdb copy is limited to in-frame clones, with some not included. This table holds about 69,000 clones, approximately 95% found once. Sequencing used peripheral blood mononuclear cells, obtained before stem cell transplant. The receptors shown here come from a woman in her 50s with acute myeloid leukemia. Some clones in this sample may be carry-over from other donors' samples. The CDR3 runs from the conserved cysteine through the conserved F or W. A D gene is named only where the DNA matches it firmly. Clone size is stated in some rows and not others, as once, few, many or a class when expanded.

abundance | d_gene | j_gene | v_gene | CDR3nt | CDR3aa
. | TRBD1 | TRBJ1-5 | TRBV19 | TGTGCCAGCCACAAGGGGACAGGGGAAGGGATCGGTCAGCCCCAGCATTTT | CASHKGTGEGIGQPQHF
. | . | TRBJ1-1 | TRBV30 | TGTGCCCTGGGGGCAGCGAACGCTGAAGCTTTCTTT | CALGAANAEAFF
. | . | TRBJ1-1 | TRBV4-1 | TGCGCCAGCAGCCAAGATCTTTGGGAAACTGAAGCTTTCTTT | CASSQDLWETEAFF
. | . | TRBJ1-2 | TRBV25-1 | TGTGCCAGCAGTGAAGCACCCGAAGGTGCCTATGGCTACACCTTC | CASSEAPEGAYGYTF
. | . | TRBJ2-7 | TRBV4-1 | TGCGCCAGCAGCCAAGTTATTGTAAGGGGCGCGACCCACGAGCAGTACTTC | CASSQVIVRGATHEQYF
. | . | TRBJ1-1 | TRBV2 | TGTGCCAGCAGTGGGGTTGGGGGTCGTTACACTGAAGCTTTCTTT | CASSGVGGRYTEAFF
. | TRBD2 | TRBJ2-2 | TRBV9 | TGTGCCAGCAGCGTAAACTTCTTGGCGGGGGGTTATGCCGGGGAGCTGTTTTTT | CASSVNFLAGGYAGELFF
. | TRBD1 | TRBJ1-4 | TRBV6-6 | TGTGCCAGCAGTTCGAGGGGGCGCGAAGAAAAACTGTTTTTT | CASSSRGREEKLFF
. | TRBD1 | TRBJ1-2 | TRBV6-6 | TGTGCCAGCAGTTGGGGACAGGGAAGAAACTATGGCTACACCTTC | CASSWGQGRNYGYTF
. | . | TRBJ1-1 | TRBV2 | TGTGCCAGCAGTGCTGCATTATTGAACACTGAAGCTTTCTTT | CASSAALLNTEAFF
. | . | TRBJ2-1 | TRBV28 | TGTGCCAGCAGCCCCGGGAGACAGGGACTGGGGACTAGTCCATACAATGAGCAGTTCTTC | CASSPGRQGLGTSPYNEQFF
. | . | TRBJ2-3 | TRBV5-1 | TGCGCCAGCAGCTTACAGGGCACAGATACGCAGTATTTT | CASSLQGTDTQYF
. | TRBD1 | TRBJ1-1 | TRBV30 | TGTGCCTGGATAACCAACCTTGACAGGGGTAGCACTGAAGCTTTCTTT | CAWITNLDRGSTEAFF
once | TRBD2 | TRBJ2-2 | TRBV7-2 | TGTGCCAGCAGCTTACCGGGGGGAATCGGGGAGCTGTTTTTT | CASSLPGGIGELFF
. | . | TRBJ1-2 | TRBV9 | TGTGCCAGCAGCGCCGGGAGTAGGGCCCAACCTAACTATGGCTACACCTTC | CASSAGSRAQPNYGYTF
. | . | TRBJ1-1 | TRBV20-1 | TGCAGTGCCATTTGGTGGGCGGGAGCTTTCTTT | CSAIWWAGAFF
. | . | TRBJ1-2 | TRBV29-1 | TGCAGCGTCATAAGAGGCAGCTATGGCTACACCTTC | CSVIRGSYGYTF
. | . | TRBJ1-2 | TRBV30 | TGTGCCTGCAATTATGGCTACACCTTC | CACNYGYTF
once | . | TRBJ2-3 | TRBV28 | TGTGCCAGCAGCGCCGGGACTTCCAGCACAGATACGCAGTATTTT | CASSAGTSSTDTQYF
once | . | TRBJ1-5 | TRBV5-6 | TGTGCCAGCAGCTTGGCCGGGGCCCCCCAGCCCCAGCATTTT | CASSLAGAPQPQHF
. | . | TRBJ2-2 | TRBV27 | TGTGCCAGCACCCCGACTGCAAACACCGGGGAGCTGTTTTTT | CASTPTANTGELFF
. | TRBD1 | TRBJ1-2 | TRBV6-6 | TGTGCCAGCAGGGAGGGACAGAACTATGGCTACACCTTC | CASREGQNYGYTF
. | . | TRBJ1-1 | TRBV6-1 | TGTGCCAGCAGTGAAGAGCGGGGGCAAGCTTTCTTT | CASSEERGQAFF
. | . | TRBJ2-7 | TRBV4-2 | TGTGCCACCTCTGGGTCTCTGGTTGGCCCGTACGAGCAGTACTTC | CATSGSLVGPYEQYF